This T cell receptor beta chain was captured by sequencing in a study of T cells after yellow fever vaccination. Broader study findings: Memory subsets that were sorted on day 0 lacked detectable signal for almost all vaccine-responding clonotypes.

In its sample, this clonotype was seen many times. TCRdb redid the calling of the 5' RACE reads with MiXCR, one entry per CDR3 protein. The sample records tens of thousands of distinct CDR3 sequences, around 3.4% being singletons. This CDR3 comprises 16 residues. V lost 0 bases to trimming and J lost 3 bases, with 14 bases between them. Germline values: CDR1 SGHRS, CDR2 YFSETQ. The sequence was obtained from a man in his late teens or twenties who received the YFV17D yellow fever vaccine. V and J are TRBV5-1 and TRBJ2-3; D is possibly TRBD2 (6 bases). The source was PBMCs, either bulk or a sorted T-cell subset (CD4+, CD8+, memory, or dextramer-sorted; not recorded which), collected 45 days after the first yellow fever vaccination. This CDR3 is CASSLAETSLTDTQYF. Here the CDR3 DNA reads TGCGCCAGCAGCTTGGCCGAGACTAGTTTGACAGATACGCAGTATTTT. The full variable domain, its missing parts supplied by reference TRBV5-1 and TRBJ2-3, is KAGVTQTPRYLIKTRGQQVTLSCSPISGHRSVSWYQQTPGQGLQFLFEYFSETQRNKGNFPGRFSGRQFSNSRSEMNVSTLELGDSALYLCASSLAETSLTDTQYFGPGTRLTVL.